This entry lists 28 T cell receptor beta chains sequenced from one sample in a study of CD8 T cells in ankylosing spondylitis. TCRdb re-called the 5' RACE reads through MiXCR, storing one row per CDR3 protein. The sample records about 340,000 distinct CDR3 sequences, about 15% being singletons. Input material: blood, either unsorted or a sorted T cell fraction (not recorded which). Receptors originate from a male donor with ankylosing spondylitis or in good health (not recorded which).

The chain links TRBV12-3 or TRBV12-4 to TRBJ2-3; TRBD1 agrees at 8 bases. Germline trimming cut 5 bases from V and 3 bases from J; bases unmatched to any gene: 4. The CDR3 totals 14 residues. CDR3 in amino acids: CASSTRTGTDTQYF. In nucleotides, the CDR3 is TGTGCCAGCAGTACACGGACAGGGACAGATACGCAGTATTTT.

V is TRBV6-5 and J is TRBJ2-3; TRBD2 matches 9 bases. With V trimmed by 1 base and J by 4 bases, 9 bases remained unmatched. Germline CDR1 reads MNHEY; CDR2 reads SVGAGI. The CDR3 runs to 17 residues. The CDR3 nucleotides read TGTGCCAGCAGTTACTTGGCTAGCGGGGCGGTTCCAGATACGCAGTATTTT. This gives the protein CASSYLASGAVPDTQYF.

The V and J genes are TRBV6-1 and TRBJ1-5; TRBD1 might be the D (5 bases). This CDR3 comprises 15 residues. Per germline, CDR1 MNHNS and CDR2 SASEGT. Trimming took off 5 bases at V and 2 bases at J, with 13 bases between the two ends. The CDR3 DNA reads TGTGCCAGCAGTCGCCAGGGCAATGGCAATCAGCCCCAGCATTTT. Protein: CASSRQGNGNQPQHF.

This clonotype was counted between two and nine times. The chain couples TRBV10-3 to TRBJ2-7; D is perhaps TRBD1 or TRBD2 (5 bases each). The ends were cut back, 10 bases at V and 3 bases at J, with 13 bases in the middle. CDR3 length equals 12 residues. Germline CDR1 is ENHRY and CDR2 is SYGVKD. CDR3 coding DNA: TGTGCCACAAGAGGGGTGAACTACGAGCAGTACTTC. This codes for CATRGVNYEQYF.

The chain combines TRBV5-4 with TRBJ1-1; no reliable D call. The CDR3 covers 16 residues. Looked up from germline, CDR1 is SGHNT and CDR2 is YYREEE (reference sequence). V lost 4 bases, J lost 0 bases, and 16 bases lay in between. The CDR3 spells CASSPLGREVNTEAFF. Written as DNA, the CDR3 is TGTGCCAGCAGCCCCCTCGGGCGGGAGGTGAACACTGAAGCTTTCTTT.

This clonotype was found a few times. The V and J genes are TRBV4-1 and TRBJ2-1, with D perhaps given as TRBD1 or TRBD2 (5 bases each). The V end lost 1 base, the J end lost 10 bases, and 17 bases lay between the germline ends. This CDR3 region has 15 residues. The germline CDR1 and CDR2 sequences are MGHRA and YSYEKL. CDR3 coding DNA: TGCGCCAGCAGCCAAGGAGAGGGACCACGAAGCGAGCAGTTCTTC. Residues: CASSQGEGPRSEQFF.

This clonotype has just a few counts. The rearrangement uses TRBV24-1 and TRBJ2-4; D possibly corresponds to TRBD1 (6 bases). V was trimmed by 4 bases and J by 0 bases, leaving 12 bases between them. Germline values: CDR1 KGHDR, CDR2 SFDVKD. The CDR3 has 16 amino acids. CDR3 DNA sequence: TGTGCCACCAGTGACCTGGACAGACTAGCCAAAAACATTCAGTACTTC. Protein product: CATSDLDRLAKNIQYF.

This clonotype was found a few times. This rearrangement joins TRBV12-3 or TRBV12-4 to TRBJ1-2; 7 bases are a match to TRBD1. V lost 4 bases and J lost 9; bases outside the gene matches: 14. The CDR3 spans 15 residues. The CDR3 reads CASSSGTVGFISYTF. The CDR3 bases are TGTGCCAGCAGTTCGGGGACAGTCGGGTTCATAAGCTACACCTTC.

In this sample, this clonotype turned up a few times. The chain recombines TRBV6-5 with TRBJ1-4; D gene ambiguous. Per germline, CDR1 MNHEY and CDR2 SVGAGI. There are 16 residues in the CDR3. Trimming took 0 bases from V and 5 from J, leaving 13 bases between them. CDR3 amino acids: CASSYSSPVSNEKLFF. CDR3 DNA: TGTGCCAGCAGTTACTCGAGTCCAGTTTCGAATGAAAAACTGTTTTTT.

This clonotype was seen repeatedly, ten times or more. The V call is TRBV12-3 or TRBV12-4, the J call TRBJ2-1, with TRBD2 matching 8 bases. V shed 5 bases and J 5 bases; nucleotides not matched to a gene: 8. The CDR3 contains 15 residues. CDR3 sequence (DNA): TGTGCCAGCAGTCGCCGGACTAGCTTAGACAATGAGCAGTTCTTC. Residues: CASSRRTSLDNEQFF.

The chain couples TRBV20-1 to TRBJ1-1; D may be TRBD1 (5 bases). Looked up from germline, CDR1 is DFQATT and CDR2 is SNEGSKA (reference sequence). Between the trimmed V and J ends, which lost 2 bases and 3 bases, there was a span of 13 bases. The CDR3 has 14 residues. The CDR3 here is CSARKGGADTEAFF. The CDR3 bases are TGCAGTGCTAGAAAGGGAGGGGCGGACACTGAAGCTTTCTTT.

This chain connects TRBV7-9 to TRBJ1-2; D is ambiguous. The V and J ends lost 5 bases and 8 bases respectively, with 18 bases between them. The CDR3 has 14 residues. Looked up from germline, CDR1 is SEHNR and CDR2 is FQNEAQ (reference sequence). The CDR3 region has the DNA TGTGCCAGCAGCCCCGAACGATGGAGAGGAGGCTACACCTTC. This codes for CASSPERWRGGYTF.

This clonotype was picked up a small number of times. The chain has TRBV10-3 and TRBJ2-1; no clear D gene. The germline V gene encodes CDR1 ENHRY and CDR2 SYGVKD. Trimming took 0 bases from V and 2 from J, leaving 2 bases between them. The CDR3 totals 13 residues. The CDR3 sequence: CAISESTYNEQFF. The CDR3 nucleotides are TGTGCCATCAGTGAGTCAACCTACAATGAGCAGTTCTTC.

This clonotype was observed a handful of times. V usage is TRBV12-3 or TRBV12-4 and J usage is TRBJ2-7, with D possibly being TRBD1 (5 bases). The CDR3 runs 14 residues. V was shortened by 6 bases and J by 2 bases, with 14 bases between the two germline ends. This CDR3 reads CASSPAGRTYEQYF. The CDR3 region has the DNA TGTGCCAGCAGCCCGGCAGGGCGAACCTACGAGCAGTACTTC.

This clonotype was counted a few times. The V gene is TRBV20-1, the J gene TRBJ2-3; 13 positions match TRBD2. The V and J ends lost 5 bases and 11 bases, in that order; junction bases with no gene match: 10. The length of the CDR3 is 14 residues. Per germline, CDR1 DFQATT and CDR2 SNEGSKA (reference sequence). In nucleotides, the CDR3 is TGCAGTGCTTCCGGACTAGCGGGGGACCAGGGGCAGTATTTT. This encodes CSASGLAGDQGQYF.

V is TRBV21-1 and J is TRBJ2-7; the table calls TRBD1, which could not be checked here. TRBV21-1 is reported as a pseudogene. This CDR3 spans 17 amino acids. For the CDR3, the DNA is TGTGCCAGCAGCAAAGAAGCAGGGCGAAGGCATGACGGCGAGCAGTACTTC. Protein: CASSKEAGRRHDGEQYF.

This clonotype was found once. The genes are TRBV11-3 and TRBJ2-1, with D tentatively TRBD1 (6 bases). V was pared by 5 bases and J by 7 bases, with 21 bases between. This CDR3 is built from 16 residues. The germline CDR1 and CDR2 sequences are SGHNT and YENEEA. This CDR3 is CASSLGSGVLRNEQFF. CDR3 nucleotide sequence: TGTGCCAGCAGCCTGGGCTCAGGGGTCTTGAGAAATGAGCAGTTCTTC. Full variable domain (rest looked up from reference TRBV11-3 and TRBJ2-1): EAGVVQSPRYKIIEKKQPVAFWCNPISGHNTLYWYLQNLGQGPELLIRYENEEAVDDSQLPKDRFSAERLKGVDSTLKIQPAELGDSAVYLCASSLGSGVLRNEQFFGPGTRLTVL.

This clonotype was picked up a small number of times. This chain connects TRBV20-1 to TRBJ2-7; TRBD1 might be the D (5 bases). CDR3 length equals 15 residues. V gave up 2 bases and J gave up 6 bases, with 20 bases separating them. The germline gives CDR1 DFQATT, CDR2 SNEGSKA (reference sequence). The DNA for the CDR3 is TGCAGTGCTAGATTACGACAGAAGTACAATGGCGAGCAGTACTTC. Its protein is CSARLRQKYNGEQYF.

This clonotype was observed a handful of times. The rearrangement uses TRBV5-6 and TRBJ2-3; 11 bases agree with TRBD2. Trimming at V came to 5 bases and at J to 5 bases, leaving 7 bases not matched to a gene. CDR1 SGHDT and CDR2 YYEEEE come from the germline V gene. The CDR3 extends over 15 amino acids. CDR3: CASSTGLAAQDTQYF. The CDR3 coding sequence is TGTGCCAGCAGTACGGGACTAGCGGCCCAAGATACGCAGTATTTT.

The chain carries TRBV12-3 or TRBV12-4 and TRBJ1-5; D is possibly TRBD1 (6 bases). V was trimmed by 3 bases and J by 3 bases, leaving 12 bases between them. CDR3 length: 15 residues. The chain's CDR3 is CASSFVGQNNQPQHF. DNA for the CDR3: TGTGCCAGCAGTTTTGTTGGACAGAACAATCAGCCCCAGCATTTT.

This clonotype was picked up many times. The chain uses TRBV5-1 and TRBJ1-1, with 9 nucleotides matching TRBD1. The junction had 6 bases not matched to a gene; V was cut back by 0 bases and J by 3 bases. CDR3 size: 16 residues. Germline assignment: CDR1 SGHRS and CDR2 YFSETQ. CDR3 coding DNA: TGCGCCAGCAGCTTGGGGACAGGGGTCTGGGACACTGAAGCTTTCTTT. Protein product: CASSLGTGVWDTEAFF.

The gene calls are TRBV5-1 and TRBJ2-5; no definite D call. Germline V gene lookup returns CDR1 SGHRS and CDR2 YFSETQ. Trimming stripped 1 base from V and 2 bases from J, with 6 bases between. There are 13 residues in the CDR3. The CDR3 spells CASSLKGQETQYF. DNA for the CDR3: TGCGCCAGCAGCTTGAAGGGTCAAGAGACCCAGTACTTC.

This chain links TRBV25-1 with TRBJ1-1; TRBD1 is a possible D gene (5 bases). This CDR3 contains 11 residues. CDR1 and CDR2 (germline): MGHDK, SYGVNS. The germline V and J ends were trimmed by 4 bases and 11 bases, with 11 bases remaining between them. Written as DNA, the CDR3 is TGTGCCAGCAGTGGCCAGGGTCGCGCTTTCTTT. Translation: CASSGQGRAFF.

The sample holds a few counts of this clonotype. The genes are TRBV2 and TRBJ2-3, with TRBD1 identical over 8 bases. J was trimmed by 4 bases and V by 0 bases; bases with no gene match: 9. Germline V CDR1 and CDR2: SNHLY, FYNNEI. This CDR3 contains 17 residues. Here the CDR3 reads CASSEALRGQGADTQYF. The CDR3 DNA is TGTGCCAGCAGTGAAGCGCTTCGAGGACAGGGAGCAGATACGCAGTATTTT.

This clonotype was counted at least ten times. V gene TRBV4-1 combines with J gene TRBJ2-5, with 7 positions matching TRBD2. This CDR3 comprises 17 residues. V was pared by 0 bases and J by 3 bases, with 10 bases of the junction left unmatched. The germline gives CDR1 MGHRA, CDR2 YSYEKL. CDR3 amino acids: CASSQDFKRDGKETQYF. In DNA, the CDR3 is TGCGCCAGCAGCCAAGATTTTAAGCGGGACGGTAAAGAGACCCAGTACTTC.

This clonotype was picked up a small number of times. The chain has TRBV20-1 and TRBJ2-7; D unclear. V lost 0 bases and J lost 2, with 14 bases in between. The CDR3 length is 15 residues. The germline gives CDR1 DFQATT, CDR2 SNEGSKA (reference sequence). CDR3 amino acids: CSARDRKGSPYEQYF. The CDR3 DNA reads as TGCAGTGCTAGAGATCGAAAGGGCTCTCCCTACGAGCAGTACTTC.

This clonotype was seen repeatedly, ten times or more. The CDR3 region has the DNA TGTGCCACCAGTGACGCTTCAGTTCCCGAACATGAGCAGTTCTTC. It is translated as CATSDASVPEHEQFF. The chain combines TRBV24-1 with TRBJ2-1; no definite D call. V lost 4 bases and J lost 8, with 17 bases in between. Germline V CDR1 and CDR2: KGHDR, SFDVKD. The CDR3 has 15 amino acids.

J is TRBJ2-1 and V is TRBV19; D possibly corresponds to TRBD1 (6 bases). Trimming took off 9 bases at V and 7 bases at J, with 16 bases between the two ends. This CDR3 comprises 13 residues. Germline CDR1 and CDR2: LNHDA and SQIVND (reference sequence). In DNA, the CDR3 is TGTGCCAGCCGGCTCAGGGGCGTAAATGAGCAGTTCTTC. Translating gives CASRLRGVNEQFF.